This T cell receptor (beta chain) was recovered during a study of graft-versus-host responses after intestinal transplantation. Across the study: Anti-thymocyte globulin was used for induction in all recipients, who then took tacrolimus and steroids for roughly three years. Study outcomes and limitations: Detection of GvH clones occurred in recipient marrow, and some had their first appearance in ileum or blood.

The repertoire was sequenced with immunoSEQ multiplex PCR; TCRdb's copy has only in-frame clones and lacks some. The data contain roughly 92,000 clones, 88% of them singletons. Concerning this clone itself: No antigen is known for it.

Material: unstimulated CD4+ T cells sorted from spleen or lymph node cells, obtained before transplant. This sequence originates from a human donor who was the organ donor for an intestinal transplant.

The CDR3 loop reads CASSPQQRVVSRGYTF. In nucleotides, the CDR3 is TGTGCCAGCAGCCCACAACAACGGGTAGTCTCTCGTGGCTACACCTTC. This chain connects TRBV9 to TRBJ1-2; D uncertain. CDR3 length: 16 residues. The ends were cut back, 4 bases at V and 7 bases at J, with 23 bases in the middle. The germline V gene encodes CDR1 SGDLS and CDR2 YYNGEE.